What follows describes a single TCR beta chain. This sample was included in a study of T cells in Graves' hyperthyroidism and ophthalmopathy. Study-level information: Peripheral blood was drawn at first diagnosis, prior to all treatment.

TCR beta CDR3 regions were amplified from RNA. When the TCR CDR3 underwent first-round RT-PCR, the HTBI primer set was used. Each CDR3 protein is one row after TCRdb ran MiXCR on the multiplex PCR reads. The table lists over 500,000 distinct CDR3 sequences, approximately 14% of them singletons, with around 14% in the top ten. The CDR3 is 15 amino acids. Germline CDR1 MDHEN, CDR2 SYDVKM. Germline trimming cut 4 bases from V and 8 bases from J; bases unmatched to any gene: 11. The sample comprised blood. The origin of this receptor is a woman aged 40 to 55 with Graves' hyperthyroidism. The genes are TRBV28 and TRBJ1-2; 9 positions match TRBD1. CDR3 nucleotide sequence: TGTGCCAGCAGTTGGGGCCAAACAGGGGGCTGGGGCTACACCTTC. This sequence encodes CASSWGQTGGWGYTF.